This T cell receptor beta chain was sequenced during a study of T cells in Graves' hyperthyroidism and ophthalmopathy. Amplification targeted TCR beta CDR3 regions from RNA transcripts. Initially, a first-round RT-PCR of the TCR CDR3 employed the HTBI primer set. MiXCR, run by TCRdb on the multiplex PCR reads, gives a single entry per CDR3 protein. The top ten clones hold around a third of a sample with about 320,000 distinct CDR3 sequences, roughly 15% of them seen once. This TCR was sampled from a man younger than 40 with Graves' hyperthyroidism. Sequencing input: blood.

DNA of the CDR3: TGTGCCAGCAGCTTACCCCAGACAACGGCGACTGAAGCTTTCTTT. This codes for CASSLPQTTATEAFF. This chain joins TRBV7-9 and TRBJ1-1; D is ambiguous. This CDR3 contains 15 residues. The V end lost 2 bases, the J end lost 5 bases, and 15 bases lay between the germline ends. CDR1 and CDR2 from the germline V gene are SEHNR and FQNEAQ (reference sequence).